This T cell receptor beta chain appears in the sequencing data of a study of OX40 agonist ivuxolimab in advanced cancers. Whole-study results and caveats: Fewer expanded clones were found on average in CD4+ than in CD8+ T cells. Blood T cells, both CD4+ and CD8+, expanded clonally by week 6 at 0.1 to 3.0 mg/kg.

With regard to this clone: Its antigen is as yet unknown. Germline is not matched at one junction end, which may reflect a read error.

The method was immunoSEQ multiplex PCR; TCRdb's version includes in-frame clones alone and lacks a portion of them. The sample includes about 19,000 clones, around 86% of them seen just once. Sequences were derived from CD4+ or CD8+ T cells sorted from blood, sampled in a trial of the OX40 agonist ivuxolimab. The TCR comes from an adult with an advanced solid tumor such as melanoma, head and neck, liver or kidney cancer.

CDR3 bases: TGTGCCAACAGTTTAGGGAGGGCGACCGCCGGGGAGCTGTTTTTT. Amino acid sequence: CANSLGRATAGELFF. This rearrangement joins TRBV27 to TRBJ2-2; 7 bases are a match to TRBD2. The length of the CDR3 is 15 residues. Germline V gene sequence: CDR1 MNHEY, CDR2 SMNVEV (reference sequence).